A selection of T cell receptor beta chains follows, all from one sample in a study of metastatic and nonmetastatic thyroid tumors. TCRdb re-analyzed the PCR reads using MiXCR. The sample holds 35,000 to 50,000 clones, around 20% seen once. Sequenced input: blood. The receptors stem from a female donor with papillary thyroid cancer or a benign thyroid nodule (not recorded which). Some clones in this sample may be carry-over from other donors' samples. Each CDR3 is given with its conserved first and last residue. The order of the fields is clone size, V gene, J gene, D gene, CDR3 protein, CDR3 DNA. The D gene is left open where the match is weak. Some rows mark clone size as missing; the rest say once, few, many or name a class of expanded clone.

clone_size: -
v_call: TRBV30
j_call: TRBJ2-7
d_call: -
cdr3_aa: CAWSVEASYEQYF
cdr3_nt: TGTGCCTGGAGTGTGGAGGCTTCCTACGAGCAGTACTTC

clone_size: many
v_call: TRBV7-3
j_call: TRBJ1-2
d_call: TRBD1
cdr3_aa: CASSLGQGSGGYTF
cdr3_nt: TGTGCCAGCAGCTTGGGACAGGGCTCCGGTGGCTACACCTTC

clone_size: once
v_call: TRBV19
j_call: TRBJ2-2
d_call: -
cdr3_aa: CASSSRGPGDLFF
cdr3_nt: TGTGCCAGTAGCAGCCGGGGGCCCGGGGATCTGTTTTTT

clone_size: few
v_call: TRBV28
j_call: TRBJ2-1
d_call: -
cdr3_aa: CASTTGAYNEQFF
cdr3_nt: TGTGCCAGCACCACGGGAGCCTACAATGAGCAGTTCTTC

clone_size: -
v_call: TRBV5-1
j_call: TRBJ2-1
d_call: TRBD1
cdr3_aa: CASHGTGSYNEQFF
cdr3_nt: TGCGCCAGCCACGGGACAGGCTCCTACAATGAGCAGTTCTTC

clone_size: few
v_call: TRBV12-3/TRBV12-4
j_call: TRBJ1-2
d_call: -
cdr3_aa: CASSSNPGNNYGYTF
cdr3_nt: TGTGCCAGCAGTTCGAATCCGGGAAATAACTATGGCTACACCTTC

clone_size: many
v_call: TRBV29-1
j_call: TRBJ2-1
d_call: TRBD2
cdr3_aa: CSGGLAGGDEQFF
cdr3_nt: TGCAGCGGGGGACTAGCGGGAGGAGATGAGCAGTTCTTC

clone_size: many
v_call: TRBV6-1
j_call: TRBJ1-1
d_call: -
cdr3_aa: CASSEWRFRAFF
cdr3_nt: TGTGCCAGCAGTGAATGGAGGTTTAGAGCTTTCTTT

clone_size: -
v_call: TRBV6-2/TRBV6-3
j_call: TRBJ1-1
d_call: -
cdr3_aa: CASSYRQLEAFF
cdr3_nt: TGTGCCAGCAGTTACCGGCAGCTTGAAGCTTTCTTT

clone_size: many
v_call: TRBV5-5
j_call: TRBJ1-1
d_call: -
cdr3_aa: CASSLLVNTEAFF
cdr3_nt: TGTGCCAGCAGCTTGTTGGTGAACACTGAAGCTTTCTTT

clone_size: many
v_call: TRBV11-2
j_call: TRBJ2-5
d_call: -
cdr3_aa: CASSLGGSWETQYF
cdr3_nt: TGTGCCAGCAGCTTGGGGGGTTCCTGGGAAACCCAGTACTTC

clone_size: -
v_call: TRBV28
j_call: TRBJ2-3
d_call: -
cdr3_aa: CASRGYGLQYF
cdr3_nt: TGTGCCAGCAGGGGATACGGGCTCCAGTATTTT

clone_size: few
v_call: TRBV6-1
j_call: TRBJ1-2
d_call: -
cdr3_aa: CASSRSFGNDRYGYNF
cdr3_nt: TGTGCCAGCAGTAGGTCGTTTGGCAACGATAGGTATGGCTACAACTTC